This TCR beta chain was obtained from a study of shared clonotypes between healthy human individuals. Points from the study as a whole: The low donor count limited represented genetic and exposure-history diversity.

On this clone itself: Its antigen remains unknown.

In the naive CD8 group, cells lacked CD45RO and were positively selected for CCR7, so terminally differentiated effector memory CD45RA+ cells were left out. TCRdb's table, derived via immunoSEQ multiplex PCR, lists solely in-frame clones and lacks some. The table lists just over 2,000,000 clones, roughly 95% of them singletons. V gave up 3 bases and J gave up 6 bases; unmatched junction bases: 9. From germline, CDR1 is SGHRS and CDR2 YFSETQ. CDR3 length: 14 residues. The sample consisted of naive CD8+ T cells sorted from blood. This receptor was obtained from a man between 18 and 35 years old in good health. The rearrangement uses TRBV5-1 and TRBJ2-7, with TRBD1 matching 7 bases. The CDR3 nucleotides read TGCGCCAGCAGCTCAACAGGGGCTCTCCGCGAGCAGTACTTC. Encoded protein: CASSSTGALREQYF.